The 25 T cell receptor beta chains presented below share a single source sample, sequenced in a study of control samples from healthy donors and cancer patients. Sequencing was performed with immunoSEQ multiplex PCR; in TCRdb, only in-frame clones are kept and a portion is missing. The sample comprises about 95,000 clones, about 87% of which are singletons, and 13% to 15% rests with the top ten. Sequenced sample: blood. Receptors originate from a woman in her 70s in good health.

The CDR3, as DNA: TGCGCCAGCAGCTCGTTGGACTTTAACTATGGCTACACCTTC. Amino acid sequence: CASSSLDFNYGYTF. The rearrangement links TRBV5-1 to TRBJ1-2; no clear D gene. Between the trimmed V and J ends, which lost 3 bases and 1 base, there was a span of 10 bases. Germline V gives CDR1 SGHRS, CDR2 YFSETQ. The CDR3 spans 14 residues.

The chain links TRBV3-1 (or the pseudogene TRBV3-2) to TRBJ2-5, with TRBD2 matching over 10 bases. From germline, CDR1 is LGHDT and CDR2 YNNKEL (reference sequence). The CDR3 runs 17 residues. The V and J ends lost 1 base and 6 bases, in that order; junction bases with no gene match: 11. The CDR3 DNA follows: TGTGCCAGCAGCCAAGCTCTCACTAGCGGGGAGGGGAAGACCCAGTACTTC. Translation: CASSQALTSGEGKTQYF.

V is TRBV5-1 and J is TRBJ2-6, with D tentatively TRBD2 (5 bases). The CDR3 has 18 residues. Germline lookup yields CDR1 SGHRS and CDR2 YFSETQ. The V gene lost 2 bases and the J gene lost 0 bases, with 15 bases spanning the gap. Here the CDR3 DNA reads TGCGCCAGCAGCTTAATGGACTCAACCTTCTCTGGGGCCAACGTCCTGACTTTC. Protein sequence: CASSLMDSTFSGANVLTF. Full variable domain (missing parts from reference TRBV5-1 and TRBJ2-6): KAGVTQTPRYLIKTRGQQVTLSCSPISGHRSVSWYQQTPGQGLQFLFEYFSETQRNKGNFPGRFSGRQFSNSRSEMNVSTLELGDSALYLCASSLMDSTFSGANVLTFGAGSRLTVL.

The chain links TRBV6-5 to TRBJ1-1; D remains ambiguous. Trimming took off 0 bases at V and 4 bases at J, with 9 bases between the two ends. CDR1 is MNHEY and CDR2 is SVGAGI in the germline V gene. This CDR3 comprises 14 residues. CDR3 bases: TGTGCCAGCAGTTACTCGACCTGGGGCACTGAAGCTTTCTTT. It encodes CASSYSTWGTEAFF.

The rearrangement links TRBV30 to TRBJ2-7; tentatively, D is TRBD1 (5 bases). Trimming shortened V by 2 bases and J by 3 bases, and 17 bases separated the two germline ends. This CDR3 comprises 15 residues. Germline V CDR1 and CDR2: GTSNPN, SVGIG (reference sequence). For the CDR3, the DNA is TGTGCCTGGAGTTTTAGTAGGGGTGCGCGCTACGAGCAGTACTTC. Its translation is CAWSFSRGARYEQYF.

The CDR3 coding sequence is TGTGCCATCAGTGAAAAGACATGGGATGGCTACACCTTC. It is translated as CAISEKTWDGYTF. This sequence joins TRBV10-3 and TRBJ1-2; D is ambiguous. The CDR3 length is 13 residues. Germline V gives CDR1 ENHRY, CDR2 SYGVKD. The V gene lost 3 bases and the J gene lost 6 bases, with 11 bases spanning the gap.

V gene TRBV6-1 combines with J gene TRBJ2-5; D call uncertain. Trimming cost V 2 bases and J 5 bases, with 3 bases left between them. The CDR3 length is 11 residues. The germline V gene encodes CDR1 MNHNS and CDR2 SASEGT. CDR3 sequence: CASSERETQYF. CDR3 bases: TGTGCCAGCAGTGAACGGGAGACCCAGTACTTC.

The rearrangement uses TRBV13 and TRBJ2-2; TRBD2 matches 8 bases. The CDR3 is 15 residues long. J was trimmed by 7 bases and V by 5 bases; bases with no gene match: 9. Germline V gene lookup returns CDR1 PRHDT and CDR2 FYEKMQ (reference sequence). This CDR3 is CASSAGEREFGELFF. The CDR3 coding sequence is TGTGCCAGCAGCGCCGGGGAGCGGGAGTTCGGGGAGCTGTTTTTT.

This clone was detected a few times. The chain combines TRBV7-2 with TRBJ1-3; 8 bases are a match to TRBD1. Trimming removed 3 bases from V and 3 bases from J; junction bases left unmatched: 1. Germline assignment: CDR1 SGHTA and CDR2 FQGNSA. The CDR3 contains 14 residues. CDR3 protein: CASSFRGLGNTIYF. Written as DNA, the CDR3 is TGTGCCAGCAGCTTCAGGGGGCTTGGAAACACCATATATTTT.

This clone has a single count. The chain joins TRBV5-4 to TRBJ1-1; 8 nucleotides match TRBD1. The V segment lost 4 bases and the J segment 1 base; nucleotides outside the gene matches: 9. Germline loops: CDR1 SGHNT, CDR2 YYREEE (reference sequence). This CDR3 comprises 16 residues. The CDR3 reads CASSPTSGQGNTEAFF. The CDR3 bases are TGTGCCAGCAGCCCTACCAGTGGACAGGGGAACACTGAAGCTTTCTTT.

The chain couples TRBV5-5 to TRBJ1-3, with D unclear. Germline V gene sequence: CDR1 SGHKS, CDR2 YYEKEE (reference sequence). V lost 0 bases to trimming and J lost 0 bases, with 13 bases between them. CDR3 size: 17 residues. In DNA, the CDR3 is TGTGCCAGCAGCTTGGCTTGGCAGTCTACCTCTGGAAACACCATATATTTT. Translation gives CASSLAWQSTSGNTIYF.

The count of this clone is one. The rearrangement uses TRBV2 and TRBJ2-7; 13 positions agree with TRBD2. V was pared by 5 bases and J by 5 bases, with 3 bases of the junction left unmatched. Germline CDR1 SNHLY, CDR2 FYNNEI. CDR3 length: 14 residues. CDR3 residues: CASSRTSGSHEQYF. DNA of the CDR3: TGTGCCAGCAGTCGGACTAGCGGGAGCCACGAGCAGTACTTC. The variable domain in full, with the rest retrieved from reference TRBV2 and TRBJ2-7, is EPEVTQTPSHQVTQMGQEVILRCVPISNHLYFYWYRQILGQKVEFLVSFYNNEISEKSEIFDDQFSVERPDGSNFTLKIRSTKLEDSAMYFCASSRTSGSHEQYFGPGTRLTVT.

The chain has TRBV2 and TRBJ1-4, with D possibly being TRBD1 (5 bases). The CDR3 length is 18 residues. The ends were cut back, 6 bases at V and 0 bases at J, with 20 bases in the middle. Looked up from germline, CDR1 is SNHLY and CDR2 is FYNNEI. The CDR3 DNA is TGTGCCAGCAGCCAACGTGGGGCAACGATTCCAACTAATGAAAAACTGTTTTTT. This gives the protein CASSQRGATIPTNEKLFF.

The rearrangement links TRBV18 to TRBJ1-5; D not certain. Germline-derived CDR1 and CDR2 are KGHSH and LQKENI. Between the trimmed V and J ends, which lost 2 bases and 7 bases, there was a span of 12 bases. This CDR3 has 14 amino acids. As DNA, the CDR3 is TGTGCCAGCTCACCATCAATAAGCGGGCAGCCCCAGCATTTT. The encoded protein is CASSPSISGQPQHF. The entire variable domain, with the rest obtained from reference TRBV18 and TRBJ1-5, is as follows: NAGVMQNPRHLVRRRGQEARLRCSPMKGHSHVYWYRQLPEEGLKFMVYLQKENIIDESGMPKERFSAEFPKEGPSILRIQQVVRGDSAAYFCASSPSISGQPQHFGDGTRLSIL.

The chain carries TRBV14 and TRBJ2-7, with TRBD2 as a possible D gene (6 bases). CDR1 and CDR2 (germline): SGHDN, FVKESK. The CDR3 length is 14 residues. The ends were cut back, 2 bases at V and 4 bases at J, with 12 bases in the middle. The CDR3 here is CASSQRGTGYEQYF. The CDR3 DNA sequence: TGTGCCAGCAGCCAACGGGGGACGGGATACGAGCAGTACTTC.

The chain is built from TRBV6-5 and TRBJ2-2; D gene ambiguous. The ends were cut back, 7 bases at V and 4 bases at J, with 7 bases in the middle. Germline CDR1 MNHEY, CDR2 SVGAGI. This CDR3 region has 12 residues. The CDR3 is CASTNPTGELFF. In DNA, the CDR3 is TGTGCCAGCACCAATCCCACCGGGGAGCTGTTTTTT.

J is TRBJ2-6 and V is TRBV12-5; D is unclear. V lost 7 bases, J lost 2 bases, and 12 bases lay in between. In germline, CDR1 is LGHNT, CDR2 FRNRAP. This CDR3 spans 15 amino acids. The CDR3 is CASVPQWTGANVLTF. CDR3 nucleotide sequence: TGTGCTAGTGTCCCTCAGTGGACTGGGGCCAACGTCCTGACTTTC.

V gene TRBV9 combines with J gene TRBJ2-5; weak D call: TRBD1 (8 bases). Trimming shortened V by 3 bases and J by 5 bases, and 23 bases separated the two germline ends. Germline assignment: CDR1 SGDLS and CDR2 YYNGEE. The CDR3 loop spans 17 amino acids. The CDR3 DNA reads TGTGCCAGCAGCGCTGACAGGGGACTAATCGGGGGGGAGACCCAGTACTTC. It yields the protein CASSADRGLIGGETQYF.

The chain is built from TRBV5-6 and TRBJ2-7; 10 bases map to TRBD2. This CDR3 comprises 15 residues. Germline-derived CDR1 and CDR2 are SGHDT and YYEEEE. Trimming removed 7 bases from V and 5 bases from J; junction bases left unmatched: 12. Here the CDR3 reads CASRWLAGAGNEQYF. CDR3 in DNA: TGTGCCAGCCGGTGGCTAGCGGGAGCAGGCAACGAGCAGTACTTC.

The V and J genes are TRBV9 and TRBJ2-2, with 8 bases lining up with TRBD1. The germline V gene encodes CDR1 SGDLS and CDR2 YYNGEE. Trimming took 6 bases from V and 4 from J; bases not matched to a gene: 11. The CDR3 is 16 residues long. In DNA, the CDR3 is TGTGCCAGCACCCTTACGGGACAGGAGACCACCGGGGAGCTGTTTTTT. Amino acids: CASTLTGQETTGELFF.

J is TRBJ2-2 and V is TRBV30, with a tentative D call TRBD2 (6 bases). V dropped 8 bases and J dropped 5 bases, with 18 bases sitting between them. In germline, CDR1 is GTSNPN, CDR2 SVGIG (reference sequence). This CDR3 has 14 amino acids. CDR3 nucleotide sequence: TGTGCCCGCCGGCAGCAGGGAGGAACCGGGGAGCTGTTTTTT. Residues: CARRQQGGTGELFF.

V usage is TRBV5-1 and J usage is TRBJ1-1, with 8 positions matching TRBD1. The CDR3 consists of 15 residues. The germline CDR1 and CDR2 sequences are SGHRS and YFSETQ. J gave up 1 base and V 4 bases, and 6 bases lay outside the gene matches. CDR3 DNA: TGCGCCAGCAGCCTACGGACAGGGTCGAACACTGAAGCTTTCTTT. Translating gives CASSLRTGSNTEAFF.

This clone appeared once. The genes are TRBV5-8 and TRBJ1-5; the D is unclear. Trimming stripped 4 bases from V and 4 bases from J, with 12 bases between. CDR1 is SGHTS, CDR2 YDEGEE, per germline. The CDR3 runs to 14 residues. CDR3 nucleotide sequence: TGTGCCAGCAGCCTGCCGGGGATTAATCAGCCCCAGCATTTT. It translates to CASSLPGINQPQHF.

As concerns this clone: One end of the junction fails to match germline, which may point to a read error. The rearrangement joins TRBV7-7 to TRBJ2-5; a weak D match, TRBD1 (9 bases). Germline V lookup: CDR1 SSHAT, CDR2 FNYEAQ (reference sequence). There are 16 residues in the CDR3. Here the CDR3 reads CASSPWIAGQGETQYF. CDR3 DNA sequence: TGTGCTAGCAGCCCGTGGATAGCGGGACAGGGAGAGACCCAGTACTTC.

The genes are TRBV25-1 and TRBJ2-1; 16 bases agree with TRBD2. This CDR3 is 18 amino acids long. CDR1 and CDR2 (germline): MGHDK, SYGVNS. Germline trimming cut 11 bases from V and 10 bases from J; bases unmatched to any gene: 20. The CDR3 loop reads CAAEGTSGRAVIQGEQFF. CDR3 coding DNA: TGTGCCGCCGAAGGGACTAGCGGGAGGGCCGTTATCCAGGGGGAGCAGTTCTTC.